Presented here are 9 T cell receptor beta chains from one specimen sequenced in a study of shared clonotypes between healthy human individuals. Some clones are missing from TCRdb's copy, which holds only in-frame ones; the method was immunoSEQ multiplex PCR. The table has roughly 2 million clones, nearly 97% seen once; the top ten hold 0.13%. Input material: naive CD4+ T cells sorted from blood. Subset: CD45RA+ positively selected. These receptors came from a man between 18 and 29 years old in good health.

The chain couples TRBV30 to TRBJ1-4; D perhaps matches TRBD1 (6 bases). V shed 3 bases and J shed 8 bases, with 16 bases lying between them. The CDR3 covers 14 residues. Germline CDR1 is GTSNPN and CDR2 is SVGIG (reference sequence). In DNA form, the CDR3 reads TGTGCCTGGAGGATACAGGGACTGAGCGAAAAACTGTTTTTT. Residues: CAWRIQGLSEKLFF.

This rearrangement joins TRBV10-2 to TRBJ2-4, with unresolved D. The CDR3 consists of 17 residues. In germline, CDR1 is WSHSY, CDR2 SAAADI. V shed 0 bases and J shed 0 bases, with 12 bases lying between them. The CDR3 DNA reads TGCGCCAGCAGTGAGTCCTGGCATATACTAGCCAAAAACATTCAGTACTTC. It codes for CASSESWHILAKNIQYF.

CDR3 amino acids: CASSPKPARGETQYF. Here the CDR3 DNA reads TGTGCCAGCAGCCCCAAGCCAGCGCGGGGGGAGACCCAGTACTTC. The chain is built from TRBV7-2 and TRBJ2-5, with 7 bases lining up with TRBD2. Per germline, CDR1 SGHTA and CDR2 FQGNSA. The trim removed 5 bases at V and 5 bases at J, leaving 11 bases unmatched. CDR3 length: 15 residues.

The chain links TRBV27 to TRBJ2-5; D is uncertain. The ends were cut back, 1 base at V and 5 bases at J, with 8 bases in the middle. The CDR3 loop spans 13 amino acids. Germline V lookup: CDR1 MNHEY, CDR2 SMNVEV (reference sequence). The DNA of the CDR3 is TGTGCCAGCAGTTTATACAAGGGCGAGACCCAGTACTTC. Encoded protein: CASSLYKGETQYF.

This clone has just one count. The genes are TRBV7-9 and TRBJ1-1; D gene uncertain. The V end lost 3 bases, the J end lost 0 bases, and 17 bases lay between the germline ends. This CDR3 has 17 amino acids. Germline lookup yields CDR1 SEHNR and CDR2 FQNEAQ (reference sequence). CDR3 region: CASSLPGGESMNTEAFF. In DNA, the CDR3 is TGTGCCAGCAGCTTGCCGGGCGGGGAATCTATGAACACTGAAGCTTTCTTT. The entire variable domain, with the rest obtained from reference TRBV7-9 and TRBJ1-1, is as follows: DTGVSQNPRHKITKRGQNVTFRCDPISEHNRLYWYRQTLGQGPEFLTYFQNEAQLEKSRLLSDRFSAERPKGSFSTLEIQRTEQGDSAMYLCASSLPGGESMNTEAFFGQGTRLTVV.

CDR3 DNA: TGTGCCAGCAGTGAAAACCGGAACACCGGGGAGCTGTTTTTT. It yields the protein CASSENRNTGELFF. The chain uses TRBV25-1 and TRBJ2-2; no firm D call. From germline, CDR1 is MGHDK and CDR2 SYGVNS. V lost 2 bases and J lost 1, with 5 bases in between. The CDR3 consists of 14 residues.

CDR3 region: CASSESGPPLHF. The DNA for the CDR3 is TGTGCCAGCAGTGAGTCCGGGCCACCCCTCCACTTT. The V call is TRBV2, the J call TRBJ1-6; D call uncertain. The V end was cut by 3 bases, the J end by 11 bases, with 8 bases between. The germline V gene has CDR1 SNHLY and CDR2 FYNNEI. The CDR3 extends over 12 amino acids.

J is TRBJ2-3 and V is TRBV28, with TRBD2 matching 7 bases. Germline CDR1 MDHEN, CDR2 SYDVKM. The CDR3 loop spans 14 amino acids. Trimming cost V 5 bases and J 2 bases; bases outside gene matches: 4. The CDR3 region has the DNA TGTGCCAGCAGTCGGACTAGATCCACAGATACGCAGTATTTT. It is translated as CASSRTRSTDTQYF.

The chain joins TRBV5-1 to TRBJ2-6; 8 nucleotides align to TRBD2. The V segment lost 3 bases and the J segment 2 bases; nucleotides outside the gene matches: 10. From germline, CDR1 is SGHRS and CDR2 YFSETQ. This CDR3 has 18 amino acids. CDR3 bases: TGCGCCAGCAGCTCTAGTCCCGGGACTAGTGCTGGGGCCAACGTCCTGACTTTC. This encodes CASSSSPGTSAGANVLTF.